This TCR beta chain was captured in a study of monozygotic twins with inflammatory bowel disease. TCRdb re-called the 5' RACE reads; every CDR3 protein appears as one record, without DNA. The table counts fewer than 550,000 distinct CDR3 sequences; 2% to 3% lies in the top ten. This CDR3 region has 19 residues. The specimen sequenced was blood. The sequence was collected from a human donor with ulcerative colitis or Crohn's disease, or a healthy co-twin of an affected twin (not recorded which). V and J are TRBV12-3 or TRBV12-4 and TRBJ1-1. The chain's CDR3 is CASSQRRAGFGDFRTEAFF.